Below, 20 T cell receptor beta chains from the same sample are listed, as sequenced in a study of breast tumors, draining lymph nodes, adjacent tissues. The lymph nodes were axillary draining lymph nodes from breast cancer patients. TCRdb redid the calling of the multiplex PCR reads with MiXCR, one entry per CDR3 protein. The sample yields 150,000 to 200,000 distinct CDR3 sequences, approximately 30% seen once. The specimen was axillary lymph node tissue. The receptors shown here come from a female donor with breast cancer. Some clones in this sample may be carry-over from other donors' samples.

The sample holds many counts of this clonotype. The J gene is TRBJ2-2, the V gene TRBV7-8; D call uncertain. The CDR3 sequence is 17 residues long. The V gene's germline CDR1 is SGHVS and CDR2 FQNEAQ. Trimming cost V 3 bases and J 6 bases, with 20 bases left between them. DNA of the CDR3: TGTGCCAGCAGCTTCTACCCCTTTCGATATGGGGCCGGGGAGCTGTTTTTT. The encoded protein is CASSFYPFRYGAGELFF.

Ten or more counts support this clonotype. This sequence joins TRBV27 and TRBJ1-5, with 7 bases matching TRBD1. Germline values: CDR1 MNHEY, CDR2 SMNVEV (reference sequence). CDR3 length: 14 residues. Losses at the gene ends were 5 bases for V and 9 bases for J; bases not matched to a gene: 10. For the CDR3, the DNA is TGTGCCAGCAGTAAAGACAGGGAAACTTCGCCCCAGCATTTT. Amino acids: CASSKDRETSPQHF.

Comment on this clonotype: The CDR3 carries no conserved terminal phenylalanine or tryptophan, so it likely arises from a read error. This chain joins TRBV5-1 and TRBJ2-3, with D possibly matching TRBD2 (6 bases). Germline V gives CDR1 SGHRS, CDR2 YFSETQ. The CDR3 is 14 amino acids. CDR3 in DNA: TGCGCCAGCAGCTCGGACACTAGCACAGGTACGCAGTATTCT. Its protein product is CASSSDTSTGTQYS.

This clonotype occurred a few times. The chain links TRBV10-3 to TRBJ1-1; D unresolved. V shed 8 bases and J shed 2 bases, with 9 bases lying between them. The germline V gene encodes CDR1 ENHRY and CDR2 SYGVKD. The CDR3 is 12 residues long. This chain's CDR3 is CAISLENTEAFF. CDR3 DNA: TGTGCCATCTCGTTGGAAAACACTGAAGCTTTCTTT.

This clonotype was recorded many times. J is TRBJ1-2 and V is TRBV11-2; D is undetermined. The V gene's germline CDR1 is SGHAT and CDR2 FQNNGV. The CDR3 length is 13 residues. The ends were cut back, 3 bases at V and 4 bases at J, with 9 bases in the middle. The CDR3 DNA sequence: TGTGCCAGCAGCTTTTTCGGATCCTATGGCTACACCTTC. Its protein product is CASSFFGSYGYTF.

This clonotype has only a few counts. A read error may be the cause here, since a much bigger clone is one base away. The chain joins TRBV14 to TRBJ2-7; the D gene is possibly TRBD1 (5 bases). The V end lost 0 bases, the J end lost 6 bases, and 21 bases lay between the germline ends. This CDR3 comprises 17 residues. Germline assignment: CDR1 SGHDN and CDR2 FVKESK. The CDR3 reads CASSQDTLGRYRTEQYF. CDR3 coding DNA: TGTGCCAGCAGCCAAGATACCTTGGGCAGGTACAGGACCGAGCAGTACTTC.

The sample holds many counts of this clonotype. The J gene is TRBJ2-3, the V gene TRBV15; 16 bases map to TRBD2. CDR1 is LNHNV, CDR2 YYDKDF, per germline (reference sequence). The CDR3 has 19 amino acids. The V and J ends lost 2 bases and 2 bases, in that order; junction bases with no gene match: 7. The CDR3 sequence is CATSRWGLAGGPHTDTQYF. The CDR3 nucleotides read TGTGCCACCAGCAGATGGGGACTAGCGGGGGGGCCCCACACAGATACGCAGTATTTT.

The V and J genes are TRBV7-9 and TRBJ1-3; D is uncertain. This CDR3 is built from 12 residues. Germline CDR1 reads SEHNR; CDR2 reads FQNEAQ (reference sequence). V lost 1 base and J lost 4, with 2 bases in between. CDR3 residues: CASSLEGNTIYF. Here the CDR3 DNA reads TGTGCCAGCAGCTTAGAGGGAAACACCATATATTTT.

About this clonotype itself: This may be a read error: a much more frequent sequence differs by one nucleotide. The DNA of the CDR3 is TGTGCCTGGAGTGTATCGGGAGCCTCCTACGAGCAGTGCTTC. Protein product: CAWSVSGASYEQCF. The chain has TRBV30 and TRBJ2-7; D possibly corresponds to TRBD2 (6 bases). The germline CDR1 and CDR2 sequences are GTSNPN and SVGIG (reference sequence). The CDR3 has 14 amino acids.

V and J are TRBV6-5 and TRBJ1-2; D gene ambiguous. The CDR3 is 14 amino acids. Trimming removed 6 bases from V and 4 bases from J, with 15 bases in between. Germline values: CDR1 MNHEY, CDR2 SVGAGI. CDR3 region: CASSPRLSIYGYTF. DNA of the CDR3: TGTGCCAGCAGCCCGCGCCTTTCAATCTATGGCTACACCTTC.

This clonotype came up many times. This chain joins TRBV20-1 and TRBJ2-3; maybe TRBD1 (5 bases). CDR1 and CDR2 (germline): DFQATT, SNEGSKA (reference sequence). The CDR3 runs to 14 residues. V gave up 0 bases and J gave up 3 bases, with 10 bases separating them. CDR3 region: CSARDGKGTDTQYF. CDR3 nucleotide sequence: TGCAGTGCTAGAGATGGGAAGGGGACAGATACGCAGTATTTT.

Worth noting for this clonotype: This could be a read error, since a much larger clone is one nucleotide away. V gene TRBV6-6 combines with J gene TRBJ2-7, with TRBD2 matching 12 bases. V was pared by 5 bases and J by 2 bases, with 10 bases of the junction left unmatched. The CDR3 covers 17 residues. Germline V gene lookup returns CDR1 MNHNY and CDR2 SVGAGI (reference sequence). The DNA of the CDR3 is TGTGCCAGCAGTGACCGGACTAGCGGGAAGCCGACCTACGAGCAGTACTTC. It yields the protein CASSDRTSGKPTYEQYF.

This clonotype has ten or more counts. CDR3 bases: TGTGCCAGTAGCCCCGGGACAGGGGGAAACACCATATATTTT. As protein: CASSPGTGGNTIYF. V gene TRBV19 combines with J gene TRBJ1-3; TRBD1 matches at 9 bases. Germline CDR1 and CDR2: LNHDA and SQIVND (reference sequence). The CDR3 has 14 amino acids. The V gene end was trimmed by 6 bases and the J gene end by 4 bases; junction bases not matched to a gene: 4.

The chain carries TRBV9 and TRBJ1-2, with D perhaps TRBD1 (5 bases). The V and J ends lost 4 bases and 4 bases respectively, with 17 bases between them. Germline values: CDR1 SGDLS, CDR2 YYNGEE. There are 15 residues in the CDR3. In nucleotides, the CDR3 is TGTGCCAGCAGCTTAAACGTCTGGGGGATCTATGGCTACACCTTC. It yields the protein CASSLNVWGIYGYTF.

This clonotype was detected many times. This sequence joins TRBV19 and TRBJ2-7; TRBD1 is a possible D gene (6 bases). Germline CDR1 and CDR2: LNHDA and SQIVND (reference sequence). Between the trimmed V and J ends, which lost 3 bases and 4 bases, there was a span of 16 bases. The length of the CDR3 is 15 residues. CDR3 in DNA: TGTGCCAGTAGTATGGGGCAGGGGCTTCTTTACGAGCAGTACTTC. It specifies CASSMGQGLLYEQYF.

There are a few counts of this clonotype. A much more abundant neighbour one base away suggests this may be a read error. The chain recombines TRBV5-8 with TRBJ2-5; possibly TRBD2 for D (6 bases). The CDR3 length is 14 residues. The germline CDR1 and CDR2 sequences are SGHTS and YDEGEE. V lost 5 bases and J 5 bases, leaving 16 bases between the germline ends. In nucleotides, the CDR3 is TGTGCCAGCAGAGCCCGCCACGCGGGGGAGACCCAGTACTTC. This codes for CASRARHAGETQYF.

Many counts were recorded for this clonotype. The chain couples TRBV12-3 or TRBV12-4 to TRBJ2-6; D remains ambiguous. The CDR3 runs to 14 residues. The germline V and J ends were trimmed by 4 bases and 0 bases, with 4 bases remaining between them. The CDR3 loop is CASSSTSGANVLTF. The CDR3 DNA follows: TGTGCCAGCAGTTCCACCTCTGGGGCCAACGTCCTGACTTTC.

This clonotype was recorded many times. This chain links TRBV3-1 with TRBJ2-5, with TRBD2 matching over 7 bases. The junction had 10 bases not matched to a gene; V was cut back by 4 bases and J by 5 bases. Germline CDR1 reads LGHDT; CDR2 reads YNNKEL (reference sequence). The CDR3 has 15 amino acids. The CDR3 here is CASSPLGRGRETQYF. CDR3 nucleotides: TGTGCCAGCAGCCCCTTAGGGAGGGGCCGGGAGACCCAGTACTTC.

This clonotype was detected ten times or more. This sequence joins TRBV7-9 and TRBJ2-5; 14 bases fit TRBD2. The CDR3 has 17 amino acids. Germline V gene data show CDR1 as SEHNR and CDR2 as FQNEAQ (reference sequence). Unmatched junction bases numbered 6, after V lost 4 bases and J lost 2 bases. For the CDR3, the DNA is TGTGCCAGCAGCTCTGGACTAGCGGGGGGAACACAAGAGACCCAGTACTTC. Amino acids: CASSSGLAGGTQETQYF.

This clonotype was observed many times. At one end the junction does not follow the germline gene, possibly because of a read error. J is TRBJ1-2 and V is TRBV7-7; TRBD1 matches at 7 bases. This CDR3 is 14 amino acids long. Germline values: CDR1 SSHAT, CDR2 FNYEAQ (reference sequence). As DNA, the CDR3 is TGTGCTAGCAGCTCACAGGGGATTTCGAGCGGCTACACCTTC. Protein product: CASSSQGISSGYTF.